A single sample is the source of the 10 T cell receptor beta chains below, sequenced in a study of T cells in localized non-small cell lung cancer. Sequencing used immunoSEQ multiplex PCR; TCRdb keeps in-frame clones, though not all of them. The table lists 1,500 to 2,000 clones, 28% of them singletons. Sequencing was performed on normal lung tissue next to the tumor, taken before any cancer treatment. All receptors come from a male donor aged 60 or over with stage I squamous cell lung carcinoma.

This clone appeared a few times. The CDR3 bases are TGTGCCAGCAGCTTAGAGGGACTGCAGAACACTGAAGCTTTCTTT. Protein: CASSLEGLQNTEAFF. The chain carries TRBV11-3 and TRBJ1-1; weak D call: TRBD1 (5 bases). The CDR3 consists of 15 residues. CDR1 and CDR2 from the germline V gene are SGHNT and YENEEA. The V end lost 0 bases, the J end lost 1 base, and 9 bases lay between the germline ends.

The chain is built from TRBV11-3 and TRBJ2-1; D possibly matches TRBD1 or TRBD2 (7 bases each). CDR1 and CDR2 from the germline V gene are SGHNT and YENEEA. V lost 4 bases and J lost 0, with 22 bases in between. The CDR3 length is 19 residues. The CDR3: CASSSGTALLAVSYNEQFF. The CDR3 coding sequence is TGTGCCAGCAGCTCCGGGACAGCCCTCCTAGCGGTCTCCTACAATGAGCAGTTCTTC.

This clone was seen a handful of times. V usage is TRBV11-3 and J usage is TRBJ1-1; D is possibly TRBD1 (6 bases). Looked up from germline, CDR1 is SGHNT and CDR2 is YENEEA. V was clipped by 5 bases and J by 1 base, with 14 bases between them. The CDR3 totals 15 residues. The CDR3 DNA sequence: TGTGCCAGCAGCCAAGCAGGGGTGGAGAACACTGAAGCTTTCTTT. Its protein is CASSQAGVENTEAFF.

The V gene is TRBV6-7, the J gene TRBJ1-5; tentative D call: TRBD1 (5 bases). TRBV6-7 is recorded as an ORF, its role being uncertain. The CDR3 spans 17 residues. Trimming stripped 7 bases from V and 4 bases from J, with 23 bases between. The CDR3, as DNA: TGTGCCAGCATTTCCTCGTGGGGGGGAACGCCGAATCAGCCCCAGCATTTT. Its protein product is CASISSWGGTPNQPQHF.

The rearrangement uses TRBV28 and TRBJ2-1; 12 bases align to TRBD2. CDR3 length equals 18 residues. V lost 4 bases, J lost 0 bases, and 7 bases stayed unmatched. Per the germline V gene, CDR1 is MDHEN and CDR2 is SYDVKM. CDR3 sequence: CASSSPRTSGTSYNEQFF. CDR3 in DNA: TGTGCCAGCAGTTCCCCCCGGACTAGCGGGACCTCCTACAATGAGCAGTTCTTC. Full variable domain (rest looked up from reference TRBV28 and TRBJ2-1): DVKVTQSSRYLVKRTGEKVFLECVQDMDHENMFWYRQDPGLGLRLIYFSYDVKMKEKGDIPEGYSVSREKKERFSLILESASTNQTSMYLCASSSPRTSGTSYNEQFFGPGTRLTVL.

This clone has only a few counts. The genes are TRBV11-3 and TRBJ2-3; 9 bases fit TRBD1. CDR3 length: 15 residues. CDR1 SGHNT and CDR2 YENEEA come from the germline V gene. The V gene end was trimmed by 1 base and the J gene end by 5 bases; junction bases not matched to a gene: 4. The CDR3 here is CASSLGQGVVDTQYF. As DNA, the CDR3 is TGTGCCAGCAGCTTAGGACAGGGGGTGGTAGATACGCAGTATTTT.

Relative to its sample, this clone is medium-sized. This chain links TRBV11-3 with TRBJ1-4; weak D call: TRBD1 (5 bases). The germline gives CDR1 SGHNT, CDR2 YENEEA. The CDR3 spans 14 residues. V was cut by 5 bases and J by 2 bases, with 9 bases left in between. This CDR3 reads CASSGGKTNEKLFF. The CDR3 nucleotides read TGTGCCAGCAGCGGGGGGAAGACTAATGAAAAACTGTTTTTT. Supplemented by reference TRBV11-3 and TRBJ1-4, the full variable domain reads EAGVVQSPRYKIIEKKQPVAFWCNPISGHNTLYWYLQNLGQGPELLIRYENEEAVDDSQLPKDRFSAERLKGVDSTLKIQPAELGDSAVYLCASSGGKTNEKLFFGSGTQLSVL.

This chain joins TRBV11-3 and TRBJ2-3; D may be TRBD1 (6 bases). V shed 1 base and J shed 0 bases, with 20 bases lying between them. Germline CDR1 and CDR2: SGHNT and YENEEA. This CDR3 has 19 amino acids. The CDR3 sequence is CASSLVSGQFLFSTDTQYF. CDR3 coding DNA: TGTGCCAGCAGCTTAGTCTCTGGACAGTTTCTTTTTAGCACAGATACGCAGTATTTT.

The chain employs TRBV19 and TRBJ2-7; 12 bases align to TRBD2. With V trimmed by 3 bases and J by 3 bases, 6 bases remained unmatched. The CDR3 length is 16 residues. The germline V gene has CDR1 LNHDA and CDR2 SQIVND (reference sequence). In DNA, the CDR3 is TGTGCCAGTAGTATCTCACTAGCGGGAGGCAGCTACGAGCAGTACTTC. As protein: CASSISLAGGSYEQYF.

There are a few counts of this clone. V and J are TRBV9 and TRBJ1-1; 7 bases agree with TRBD1. Trimming took 3 bases from V and 0 from J; bases not matched to a gene: 2. There are 14 residues in the CDR3. Germline V CDR1 and CDR2: SGDLS, YYNGEE. Here the CDR3 reads CASSEGAMNTEAFF. The CDR3 DNA is TGTGCCAGCAGCGAGGGGGCCATGAACACTGAAGCTTTCTTT.